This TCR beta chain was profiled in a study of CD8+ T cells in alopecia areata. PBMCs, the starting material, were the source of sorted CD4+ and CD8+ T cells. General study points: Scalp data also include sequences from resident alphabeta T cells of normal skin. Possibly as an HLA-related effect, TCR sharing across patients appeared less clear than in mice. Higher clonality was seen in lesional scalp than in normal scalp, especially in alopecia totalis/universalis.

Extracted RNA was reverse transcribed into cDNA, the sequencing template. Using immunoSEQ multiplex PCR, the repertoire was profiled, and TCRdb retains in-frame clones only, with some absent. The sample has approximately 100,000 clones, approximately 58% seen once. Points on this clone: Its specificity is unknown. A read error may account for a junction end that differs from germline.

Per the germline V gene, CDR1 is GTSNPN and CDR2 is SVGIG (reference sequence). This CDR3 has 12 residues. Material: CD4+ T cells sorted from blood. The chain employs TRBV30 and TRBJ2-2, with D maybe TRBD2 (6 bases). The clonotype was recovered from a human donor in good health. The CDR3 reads CAWSRGTGEPFF. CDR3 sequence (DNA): TGTGCCTGGAGTCGGGGGACCGGGGAGCCGTTTTTT.